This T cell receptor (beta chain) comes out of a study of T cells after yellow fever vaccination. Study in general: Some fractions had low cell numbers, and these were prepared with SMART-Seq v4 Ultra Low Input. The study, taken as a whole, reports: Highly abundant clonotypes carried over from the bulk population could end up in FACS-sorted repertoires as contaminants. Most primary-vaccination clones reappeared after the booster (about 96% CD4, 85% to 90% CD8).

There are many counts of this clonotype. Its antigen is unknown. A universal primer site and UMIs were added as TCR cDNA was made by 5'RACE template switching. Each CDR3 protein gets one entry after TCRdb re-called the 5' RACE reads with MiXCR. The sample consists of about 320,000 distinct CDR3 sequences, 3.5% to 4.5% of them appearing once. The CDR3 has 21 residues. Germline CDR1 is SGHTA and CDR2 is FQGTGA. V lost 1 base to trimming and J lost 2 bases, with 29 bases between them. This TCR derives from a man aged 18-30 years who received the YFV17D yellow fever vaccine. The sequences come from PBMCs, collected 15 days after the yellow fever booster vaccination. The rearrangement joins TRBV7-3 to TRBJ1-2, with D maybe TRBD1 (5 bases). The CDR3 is CASSLRTKGIGLPHPNYGYTF. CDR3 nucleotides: TGTGCCAGCAGCTTAAGGACAAAGGGAATCGGACTCCCCCATCCAAACTATGGCTACACCTTC.